The 17 T cell receptor beta chains listed next were all sequenced from one sample in a study of T cells in localized non-small cell lung cancer. Here immunoSEQ multiplex PCR was the method, and the copy in TCRdb shows in-frame clones only, minus some. Among around 83,000 clones, around three quarters were seen once, and the ten largest hold about a fifth. The source was PBMCs, collected before any cancer treatment. Receptors originate from a man aged 40-75 years with stage II squamous cell lung carcinoma.

The V call is TRBV18, the J call TRBJ1-2, with 7 bases fitting TRBD1. Trimming took 6 bases from V and 6 from J; bases not matched to a gene: 16. Germline CDR1 and CDR2: KGHSH and LQKENI. The CDR3 is made up of 16 amino acids. CDR3 sequence reads: CASSSTGLINENGYTF. CDR3 bases: TGTGCCAGCTCGTCGACAGGGCTGATAAATGAGAATGGCTACACCTTC.

This chain links TRBV19 with TRBJ2-7, with D uncertain. Germline loops: CDR1 LNHDA, CDR2 SQIVND (reference sequence). V gave up 1 base and J gave up 0 bases, with 4 bases separating them. The CDR3 sequence is 13 residues long. CDR3 in amino acids: CASSIGASYEQYF. The CDR3, as DNA: TGTGCCAGTAGTATAGGCGCCTCCTACGAGCAGTACTTC. The whole variable domain, remainder taken from reference TRBV19 and TRBJ2-7, is DGGITQSPKYLFRKEGQNVTLSCEQNLNHDAMYWYRQDPGQGLRLIYYSQIVNDFQKGDIAEGYSVSREKKESFPLTVTSAQKNPTAFYLCASSIGASYEQYFGPGTRLTVT.

This clone was observed once. The chain has TRBV4-1 and TRBJ2-2; perhaps TRBD1 as D (6 bases). Germline lookup yields CDR1 MGHRA and CDR2 YSYEKL. Trimming removed 0 bases at V and 6 bases at J, with 14 bases between. This CDR3 contains 16 residues. CDR3: CASSQEGTRAAGELFF. Written as DNA, the CDR3 is TGCGCCAGCAGCCAAGAAGGGACACGAGCCGCCGGGGAGCTGTTTTTT.

The chain employs TRBV5-5 and TRBJ1-2, with a weak D call TRBD1 (6 bases). This CDR3 has 14 residues. Germline CDR1 SGHKS, CDR2 YYEKEE (reference sequence). V lost 0 bases and J lost 3, with 9 bases in between. In DNA, the CDR3 is TGTGCCAGCAGCTTGGGTACAGGGTACTATGGCTACACCTTC. Translated: CASSLGTGYYGYTF.

The chain recombines TRBV6-6 with TRBJ2-3; unclear D gene. Germline-derived CDR1 and CDR2 are MNHNY and SVGAGI (reference sequence). This CDR3 has 12 amino acids. V lost 10 bases and J 2 bases, leaving 10 bases between the germline ends. CDR3 protein: CATRTHTDTQYF. The CDR3 coding sequence is TGTGCCACTAGGACCCACACAGATACGCAGTATTTT.

This rearrangement joins TRBV15 to TRBJ2-3; D may be TRBD2 (5 bases). The CDR3 is made up of 15 amino acids. Germline V CDR1 and CDR2: LNHNV, YYDKDF (reference sequence). V lost 0 bases and J lost 2, with 9 bases in between. In nucleotides, the CDR3 is TGTGCCACCAGCAGAGATGGAGGCACCACAGATACGCAGTATTTT. This sequence encodes CATSRDGGTTDTQYF.

The V call is TRBV5-3, the J call TRBJ1-3, with unresolved D. TRBV5-3 is flagged as an ORF with uncertain function. V was shortened by 1 base and J by 2 bases, with 13 bases between the two germline ends. There are 16 residues in the CDR3. This CDR3 is CARSLCQEGTGNTIYF. The CDR3 nucleotides are TGTGCCAGAAGCTTGTGTCAGGAGGGAACTGGAAACACCATATATTTT.

The chain combines TRBV18 with TRBJ2-7; 9 bases line up with TRBD1. Germline values: CDR1 KGHSH, CDR2 LQKENI. This CDR3 has 14 residues. V shed 3 bases, J shed 4 bases, and the junction held 4 bases outside the gene matches. CDR3 region: CASSPTGGWYEQYF. CDR3 nucleotide sequence: TGTGCCAGCTCACCGACAGGGGGATGGTACGAGCAGTACTTC.

The rearrangement links TRBV18 to TRBJ1-5; no clear D. V was shortened by 3 bases and J by 0 bases, with 6 bases between the two germline ends. Looked up from germline, CDR1 is KGHSH and CDR2 is LQKENI. This CDR3 spans 14 amino acids. The CDR3 loop is CASSPSYSNQPQHF. The CDR3 nucleotides are TGTGCCAGCTCACCTAGCTATAGCAATCAGCCCCAGCATTTT.

In DNA form, the CDR3 reads TGTGCCAGCACCGCCCAGGGGGTTGCTAATGAAAAACTGTTTTTT. Its translation is CASTAQGVANEKLFF. The rearrangement joins TRBV2 to TRBJ1-4; 7 bases are shared with TRBD1. This CDR3 contains 15 residues. Germline trimming cut 7 bases from V and 3 bases from J; bases unmatched to any gene: 8. CDR1 is SNHLY, CDR2 FYNNEI, per germline.

The chain employs TRBV28 and TRBJ1-4, with D unresolved. V was trimmed by 5 bases and J by 3 bases, leaving 16 bases between them. CDR1 is MDHEN, CDR2 SYDVKM, per germline. The CDR3 totals 16 residues. CDR3 coding DNA: TGTGCCAGCAGTCCCAGAGGCAGACCCCCTAATGAAAAACTGTTTTTT. Protein sequence: CASSPRGRPPNEKLFF.

The genes are TRBV6-5 and TRBJ2-3; either TRBD1 or TRBD2 may fit D (6 bases each). Trimming pared 7 bases from V and 6 bases from J, leaving 20 bases between. The CDR3 is made up of 15 amino acids. The germline gives CDR1 MNHEY, CDR2 SVGAGI. CDR3 in DNA: TGTGCCAGCACCGCTCGGGGGCCCCCTCTGGATACGCAGTATTTT. Amino acids: CASTARGPPLDTQYF.

The CDR3 protein is CSAARAEQYF. The CDR3 DNA sequence: TGCAGTGCCGCCCGAGCGGAGCAGTACTTC. The chain uses TRBV20-1 and TRBJ2-7; no definite D call. V was cut by 6 bases and J by 7 bases, with 10 bases left in between. Germline CDR1 DFQATT, CDR2 SNEGSKA (reference sequence). The CDR3 runs 10 residues.

V and J are TRBV11-2 and TRBJ2-5; D gene unclear. The germline V and J ends were trimmed by 3 bases and 4 bases, with 6 bases remaining between them. The germline V gene has CDR1 SGHAT and CDR2 FQNNGV. The CDR3 is 12 residues long. Here the CDR3 reads CASSFDPETQYF. CDR3 nucleotide sequence: TGTGCCAGCAGCTTCGATCCAGAGACCCAGTACTTC.

This chain uses TRBV5-1 with TRBJ2-7; D not certain. The germline V and J ends were trimmed by 1 base and 0 bases, with 8 bases remaining between them. The CDR3 length is 14 residues. Germline V gives CDR1 SGHRS, CDR2 YFSETQ. CDR3 loop: CASSLMTNSYEQYF. Written as DNA, the CDR3 is TGCGCCAGCAGCTTGATGACCAACTCCTACGAGCAGTACTTC.

The chain carries TRBV18 and TRBJ2-1; D ambiguous. Germline-derived CDR1 and CDR2 are KGHSH and LQKENI. The V gene lost 6 bases and the J gene lost 2 bases, with 17 bases spanning the gap. This CDR3 comprises 16 residues. CDR3 protein: CASSLSTLQPYNEQFF. The DNA of the CDR3 is TGTGCCAGCTCCCTCTCGACGTTACAGCCCTACAATGAGCAGTTCTTC.

In this sample, this clone turned up a few times. This chain joins TRBV29-1 and TRBJ1-2, with D possibly matching TRBD1 (5 bases). Germline V gene lookup returns CDR1 SQVTM and CDR2 ANQGSEA. This CDR3 spans 14 amino acids. V was clipped by 3 bases and J by 4 bases, with 15 bases between them. The CDR3 nucleotides are TGCAGCGTTGAGGGGGACGGAGGACTCTATGGCTACACCTTC. This sequence encodes CSVEGDGGLYGYTF.